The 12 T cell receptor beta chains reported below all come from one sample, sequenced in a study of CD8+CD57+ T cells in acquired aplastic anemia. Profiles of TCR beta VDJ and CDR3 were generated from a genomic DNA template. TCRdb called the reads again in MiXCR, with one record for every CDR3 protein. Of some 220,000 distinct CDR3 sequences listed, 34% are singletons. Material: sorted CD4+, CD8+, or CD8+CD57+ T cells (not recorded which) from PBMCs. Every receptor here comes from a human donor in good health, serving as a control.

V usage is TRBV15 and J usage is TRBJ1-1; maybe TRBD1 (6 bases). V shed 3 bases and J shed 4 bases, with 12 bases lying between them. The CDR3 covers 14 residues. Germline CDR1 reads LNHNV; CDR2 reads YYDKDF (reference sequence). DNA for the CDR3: TGTGCCACCAGCAGGGACAGCGGTGGCACTGAAGCTTTCTTT. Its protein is CATSRDSGGTEAFF. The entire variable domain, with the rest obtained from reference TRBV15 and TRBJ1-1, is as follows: DAMVIQNPRYQVTQFGKPVTLSCSQTLNHNVMYWYQQKSSQAPKLLFHYYDKDFNNEADTPDNFQSRRPNTSFCFLDIRSPGLGDTAMYLCATSRDSGGTEAFFGQGTRLTVV.

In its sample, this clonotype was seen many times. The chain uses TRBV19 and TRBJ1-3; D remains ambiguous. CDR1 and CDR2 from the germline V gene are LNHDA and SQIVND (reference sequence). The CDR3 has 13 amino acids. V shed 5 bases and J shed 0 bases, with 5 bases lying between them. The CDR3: CASSRSSGNTIYF. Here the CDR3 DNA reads TGTGCCAGTAGTCGGTCCTCTGGAAACACCATATATTTT.

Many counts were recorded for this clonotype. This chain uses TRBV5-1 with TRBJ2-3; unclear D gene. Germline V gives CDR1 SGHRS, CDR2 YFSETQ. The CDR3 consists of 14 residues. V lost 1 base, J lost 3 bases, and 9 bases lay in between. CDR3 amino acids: CASSLSDMTDTQYF. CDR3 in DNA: TGCGCCAGCAGCTTGAGTGACATGACAGATACGCAGTATTTT.

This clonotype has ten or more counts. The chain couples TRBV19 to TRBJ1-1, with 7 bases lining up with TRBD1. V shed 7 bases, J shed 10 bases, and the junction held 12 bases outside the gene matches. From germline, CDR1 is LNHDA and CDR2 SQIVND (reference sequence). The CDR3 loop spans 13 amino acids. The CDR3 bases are TGTGCCAGTACCCAGACAGGGATCTTCTCAGCTTTCTTT. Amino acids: CASTQTGIFSAFF.

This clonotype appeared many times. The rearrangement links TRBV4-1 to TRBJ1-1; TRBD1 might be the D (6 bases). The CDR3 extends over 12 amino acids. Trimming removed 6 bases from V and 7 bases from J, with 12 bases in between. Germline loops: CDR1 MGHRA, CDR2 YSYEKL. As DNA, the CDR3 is TGCGCCAGCAGTACAGGGAGAGATGAAGCTTTCTTT. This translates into CASSTGRDEAFF.

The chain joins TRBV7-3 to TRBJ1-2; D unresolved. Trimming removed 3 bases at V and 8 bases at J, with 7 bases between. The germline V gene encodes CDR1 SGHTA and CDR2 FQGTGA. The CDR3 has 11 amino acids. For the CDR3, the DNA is TGTGCCAGCAGCTTGAAGACAGGCTACACCTTC. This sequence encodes CASSLKTGYTF.

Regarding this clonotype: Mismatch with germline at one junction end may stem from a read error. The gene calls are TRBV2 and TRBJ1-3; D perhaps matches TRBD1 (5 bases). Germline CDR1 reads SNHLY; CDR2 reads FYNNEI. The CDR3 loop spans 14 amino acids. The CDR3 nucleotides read TGTGACAGCAGCCAGACAGCCTCTGGAAACACCATATATTTT. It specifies CDSSQTASGNTIYF.

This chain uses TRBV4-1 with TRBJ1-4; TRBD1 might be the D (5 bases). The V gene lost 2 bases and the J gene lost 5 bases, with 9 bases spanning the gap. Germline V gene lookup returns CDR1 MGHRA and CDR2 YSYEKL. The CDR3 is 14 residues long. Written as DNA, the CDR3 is TGCGCCAGCAGCCAATTCCCAGGGAATGAAAAACTGTTTTTT. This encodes CASSQFPGNEKLFF.

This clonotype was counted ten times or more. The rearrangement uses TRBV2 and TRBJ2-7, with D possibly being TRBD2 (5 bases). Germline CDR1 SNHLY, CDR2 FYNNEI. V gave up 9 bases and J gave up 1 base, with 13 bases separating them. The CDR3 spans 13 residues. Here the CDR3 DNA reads TGTGCCAGTGGACTCGAACGGTCCTACGAGCAGTACTTC. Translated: CASGLERSYEQYF.

This CDR3 reads CASSPQPGQLTDTQYF. The CDR3 DNA reads as TGCGCCAGCAGCCCGCAGCCGGGACAGCTTACAGATACGCAGTATTTT. This chain uses TRBV5-1 with TRBJ2-3, with 7 bases that match TRBD1. CDR1 is SGHRS and CDR2 is YFSETQ in the germline V gene. Losses at the gene ends were 4 bases for V and 3 bases for J; bases not matched to a gene: 11. The CDR3 is 16 amino acids.

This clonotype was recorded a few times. The CDR3 is CASSLSPGWAGELFF. As DNA, the CDR3 is TGTGCCAGCAGCTTAAGTCCAGGGTGGGCCGGGGAGCTGTTTTTT. The chain joins TRBV7-3 to TRBJ2-2; TRBD1 is a possible D gene (5 bases). V was clipped by 1 base and J by 6 bases, with 12 bases between them. The CDR3 covers 15 residues. Germline CDR1 SGHTA, CDR2 FQGTGA. Supplemented by reference TRBV7-3 and TRBJ2-2, the full variable domain reads GAGVSQTPSNKVTEKGKYVELRCDPISGHTALYWYRQSLGQGPEFLIYFQGTGAADDSGLPNDRFFAVRPEGSVSTLKIQRTERGDSAVYLCASSLSPGWAGELFFGEGSRLTVL.

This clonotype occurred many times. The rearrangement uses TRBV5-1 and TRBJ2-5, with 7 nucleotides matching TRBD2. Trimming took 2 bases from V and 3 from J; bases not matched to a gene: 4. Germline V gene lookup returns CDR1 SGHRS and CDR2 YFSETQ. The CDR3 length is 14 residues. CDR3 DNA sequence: TGCGCCAGCAGCTTACCGGCGGGGGAAGAGACCCAGTACTTC. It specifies CASSLPAGEETQYF.